This TCR beta chain derives from a study of T cells after yellow fever vaccination (dated by TCRdb to the late 2010s). Broadly, across the study: The SMART-Seq v4 Ultra Low Input RNA kit was used to prepare libraries from fractions with low cell numbers. Bulk TCR alpha and beta repertoires were sequenced longitudinally to track T-cell clones before and after primary and booster YFV17D yellow fever vaccination. Two healthy male donors, one aged 18 to 30 and one aged 30 to 40 years, made up the cohort. Bulk PBMC replicates and cell subsets were isolated from blood drawn at multiple timepoints before and after both primary and secondary immunization.

Study-wide findings and limitations: The secondary T-cell response was weaker than the primary response but faster, peaking on day 5 instead of day 15. After the booster, most clones that had expanded after primary vaccination were detected again (over 95% of CD4 and 88% of CD8), suggesting broad maintenance of memory. A small share of clonotypes was detected in both CD4 and CD8 compartments, with the overlap likely arising from convergent recombination. FACS-sorted repertoires could contain abundant contaminating clonotypes from the bulk population, so computational filtering was required. Only a couple of donors were included in the study, so the extent to which the findings can be generalized is limited.

Comments on this clonotype: Its antigen remains unidentified. No qualities accompany the bases; no much larger clone lies one base away.

This sample's treatment or condition label indicates: live attenuated yellow fever vaccine strain. Two biological replicates of bulk PBMCs were collected at each blood-draw timepoint. A standard Ficoll-Paque protocol was used to isolate PBMCs from peripheral blood. TriZol was used to extract RNA from bulk PBMCs, CD4 and CD8 fractions, and dextramer-positive and dextramer-negative fractions. Sequencing took place on an Illumina NovaSeq 6000. TCR cDNA was made using 5'RACE template switching, a step that added a universal primer site and unique molecular identifiers. Priming of cDNA synthesis was performed from both the TCR alpha and TCR beta constant segments. Two PCR steps were used to amplify libraries, with sample barcodes and sequencing adapters being added in the second step. Libraries were sequenced on Illumina HiSeq 2500 (2x100 bp) or NovaSeq (2x150 bp). The authors' analysis ran thus. Reads were demultiplexed and collapsed into UMI consensus sequences with MIGEC, and V(D)J alignment was performed with MiXCR. Clonotypes responding to the vaccine were identified with edgeR on replicate PBMC samples, with the criteria of FDR below 0.01 and a log2 fold change above 5 up to day 15. Bulk clonotypes were assigned CD4 or CD8 identity according to which sequenced CD4 or CD8 repertoire held them at higher abundance. TCRdb itself trimmed the public reads at Q25 with fastp, ran MiXCR and retained productive beta chains. When rows share a CDR3 protein, they turn into one entry using the most common DNA and genes. TCRdb's processing, not the authors' own work, is the source of the V and J calls. The table for this sample lists roughly 330,000 distinct CDR3 sequences; approximately 4.2% of them were counted only once. Jointly, the top ten make up approximately 25% of the sample.

The sample consisted of PBMCs, taken 5 days after the yellow fever booster vaccination. The sequence derives from a man aged 18 to 30 who received the YFV17D yellow fever vaccine.

The CDR3 amino acid sequence is: CASSRTSGARFGELFF. The nucleotides read TGCGCCAGCAGCCGTACTTCGGGGGCGCGTTTCGGGGAGCTGTTTTTT. The receptor chain draws on TRBV4-3 and TRBJ2-2, with the D gene possibly TRBD1 or TRBD2, each one fitting 6 bases. CDR1 LGHNA and CDR2 YSLEER were looked up in the germline V gene. The CDR3 holds 16 amino acids from the cysteine to the phenylalanine. Left in the record is the CDR3 DNA by itself, 48 bases read in frame from the first base. V lost 4 bases and J lost 7 bases; the stretch between them is 19 bases long.